This T cell receptor (beta chain) is drawn from a study of OX40 agonist ivuxolimab in advanced cancers. As for the study in general: Recorded diagnoses for dose-escalation patients were hepatocellular carcinoma, melanoma, renal cell or head and neck cancer. One patient with hepatocellular carcinoma and two with cutaneous melanoma, three in all, had partial responses.

Germline V gene data show CDR1 as SGHKS and CDR2 as YYEKEE (reference sequence). The CDR3 runs to 14 residues. V was clipped by 0 bases and J by 5 bases, with 11 bases between them. Broader study findings: The antigens recognized by the expanded peripheral T cells, that is their antigen specificity, were not determined.

As concerns this clone: Its antigen is unknown.

Using immunoSEQ multiplex PCR, the repertoire was profiled, and TCRdb retains in-frame clones only, with some absent. The sample has about 71,000 clones; 81% are singletons. The chain couples TRBV5-5 to TRBJ1-2; D unresolved. The receptor's source is an adult with an advanced solid tumor such as melanoma, head and neck, liver or kidney cancer. The sample here was CD4+ or CD8+ T cells sorted from blood, taken in a trial of the OX40 agonist ivuxolimab. CDR3 protein: CASSLDSATYGYTF. DNA of the CDR3: TGTGCCAGCAGCTTGGACAGCGCAACTTATGGCTACACCTTC.